This T cell receptor beta chain is from a study of T cell responses to AZD1222 COVID-19 vaccine. The protocol was immunoSEQ multiplex PCR, while the TCRdb copy is restricted to in-frame clones and leaves out a portion. The sample holds 120,000 or so clones, about nine tenths seen once. The CDR3 spans 16 residues. Germline-derived CDR1 and CDR2 are SEHNR and FQNEAQ (reference sequence). V was cut by 7 bases and J by 8 bases, with 23 bases left in between. The chain joins TRBV7-9 to TRBJ1-4; perhaps TRBD1 as D (6 bases). The specimen comprised peripheral blood, sampled on day 0 of AZD1222 vaccination. This sequence was found in an adult in good health. The CDR3 is CASTDSWAQGEEKLFF. The CDR3 coding sequence is TGTGCCAGCACCGATAGCTGGGCACAGGGAGAGGAAAAACTGTTTTTT.